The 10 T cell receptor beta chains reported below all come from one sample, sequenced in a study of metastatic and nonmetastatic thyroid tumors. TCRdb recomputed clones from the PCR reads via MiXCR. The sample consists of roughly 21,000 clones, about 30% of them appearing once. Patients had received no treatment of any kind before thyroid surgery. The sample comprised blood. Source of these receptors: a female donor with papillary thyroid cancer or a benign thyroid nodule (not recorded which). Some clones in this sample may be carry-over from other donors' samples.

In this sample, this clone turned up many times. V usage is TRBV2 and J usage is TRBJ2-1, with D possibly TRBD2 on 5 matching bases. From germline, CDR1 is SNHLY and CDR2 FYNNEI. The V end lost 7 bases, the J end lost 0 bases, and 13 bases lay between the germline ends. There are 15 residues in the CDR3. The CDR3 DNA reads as TGTGCCAGCAAGGTCAGCGGACTCTCCTACAATGAGCAGTTCTTC. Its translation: CASKVSGLSYNEQFF.

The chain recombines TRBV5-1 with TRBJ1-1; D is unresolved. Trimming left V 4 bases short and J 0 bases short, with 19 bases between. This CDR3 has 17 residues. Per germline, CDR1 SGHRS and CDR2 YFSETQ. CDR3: CASSIGRTLELNTEAFF. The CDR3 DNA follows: TGCGCCAGCAGCATTGGTAGGACGCTCGAGTTGAACACTGAAGCTTTCTTT.

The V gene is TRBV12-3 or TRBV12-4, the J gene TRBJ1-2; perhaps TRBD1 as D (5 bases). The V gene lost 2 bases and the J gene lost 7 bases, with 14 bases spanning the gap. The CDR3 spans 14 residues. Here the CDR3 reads CASSLKRGTGGYTF. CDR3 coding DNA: TGTGCCAGCAGTTTAAAAAGGGGTACGGGTGGCTACACCTTC.

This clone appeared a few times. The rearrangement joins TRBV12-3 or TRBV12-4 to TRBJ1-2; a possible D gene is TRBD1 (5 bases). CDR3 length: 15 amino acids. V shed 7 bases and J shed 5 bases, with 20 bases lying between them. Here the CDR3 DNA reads TGTGCCAGCATTTTGATAGGGGTCGCAGTATATGGCTACACCTTC. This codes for CASILIGVAVYGYTF.

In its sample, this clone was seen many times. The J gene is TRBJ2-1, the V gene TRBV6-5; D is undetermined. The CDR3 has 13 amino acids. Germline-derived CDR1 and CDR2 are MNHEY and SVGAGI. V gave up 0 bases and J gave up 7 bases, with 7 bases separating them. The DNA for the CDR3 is TGTGCCAGCAGTTACTCATCTGGGAATGAGCAGTTCTTC. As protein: CASSYSSGNEQFF.

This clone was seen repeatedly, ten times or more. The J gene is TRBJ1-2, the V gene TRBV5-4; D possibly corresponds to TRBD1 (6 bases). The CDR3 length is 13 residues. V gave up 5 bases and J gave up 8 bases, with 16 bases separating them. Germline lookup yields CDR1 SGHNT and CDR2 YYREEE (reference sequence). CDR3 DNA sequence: TGTGCCAGCAGTCTGGAGGGGGGAAGGGGCTACACCTTC. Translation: CASSLEGGRGYTF.

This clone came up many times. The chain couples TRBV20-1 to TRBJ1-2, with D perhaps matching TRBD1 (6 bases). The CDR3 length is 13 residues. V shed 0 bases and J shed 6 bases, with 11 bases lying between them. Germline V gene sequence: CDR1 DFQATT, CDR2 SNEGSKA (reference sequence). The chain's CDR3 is CSARDLNRDGYTF. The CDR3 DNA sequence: TGCAGTGCTAGAGACCTCAACAGGGATGGCTACACCTTC.

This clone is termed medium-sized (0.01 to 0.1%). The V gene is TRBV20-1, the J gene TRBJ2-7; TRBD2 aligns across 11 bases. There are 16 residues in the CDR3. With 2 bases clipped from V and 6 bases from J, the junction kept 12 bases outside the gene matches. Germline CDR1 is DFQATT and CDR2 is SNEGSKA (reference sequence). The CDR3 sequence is CSARPFASGRFSEQYF. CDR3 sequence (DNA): TGCAGTGCTAGACCATTCGCTAGCGGGAGGTTTAGCGAGCAGTACTTC.

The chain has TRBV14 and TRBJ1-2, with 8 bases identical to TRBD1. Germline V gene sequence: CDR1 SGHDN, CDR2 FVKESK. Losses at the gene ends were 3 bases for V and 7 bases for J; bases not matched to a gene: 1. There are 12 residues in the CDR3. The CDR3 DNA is TGTGCCAGCAGCCAGGACAGGGTTGGCTACACCTTC. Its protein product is CASSQDRVGYTF.

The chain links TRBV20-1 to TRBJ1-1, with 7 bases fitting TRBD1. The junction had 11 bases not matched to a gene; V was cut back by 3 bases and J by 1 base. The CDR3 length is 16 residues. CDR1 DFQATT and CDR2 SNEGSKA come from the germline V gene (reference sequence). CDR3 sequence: CSARGSDREWNTEAFF. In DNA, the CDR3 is TGCAGTGCTAGGGGCTCTGACAGGGAATGGAACACTGAAGCTTTCTTT.